This T cell receptor beta chain was retrieved from a study of human T cells and chemical hapten exposure. About the research overall: Application of 0.01% DPC to the upper back was done by patch test, with a reading at 6 days. Regarding the study as a whole: TCRs whose frequency exceeded 1 in 1000 remained the same following DPC sensitization.

CDR1 is SGHRS, CDR2 YFSETQ, per germline. The CDR3 is 17 amino acids. J lost 3 bases, V lost 1 base, and 9 bases had no gene match. This clonotype was detected ten times or more. Antigen: not known. One entry per CDR3 protein, called by TCRdb with MiXCR from the RACE reads. This sample has about 82,000 distinct CDR3 sequences, with 6.5% to 8% found just once. Indicated time point: patch test 2, 6 weeks after DPC sensitization. Treatment described: therapeutic diphenylcyclopropenone sensitization with weekly scalp DPC. This sequence was found in a woman in her twenties or thirties with alopecia areata. Some clones in this sample may be carry-over from other donors' samples. This sample comprised whole blood, obtained in connection with sensitization to the hapten diphenylcyclopropenone (DPC). V and J are TRBV5-1 and TRBJ2-7; 11 bases are shared with TRBD1. The CDR3 DNA reads as TGCGCCAGCAGCTTGCAGCCCGGACAGGGGGCTTTCTACGAGCAGTACTTC. Residues: CASSLQPGQGAFYEQYF.